This T cell receptor beta chain comes out of a study of T cell changes during pregnancy in multiple sclerosis. Data came from immunoSEQ multiplex PCR; TCRdb stores just in-frame clones and leaves some out. The table has about 100,000 clones, around 94% seen once. This clone was picked up a small number of times. Germline V gene lookup returns CDR1 SNHLY and CDR2 FYNNEI. Losses at the gene ends were 7 bases for V and 1 base for J; bases not matched to a gene: 9. There are 15 residues in the CDR3. This clonotype originated in a female donor with multiple sclerosis, enrolled in a pregnancy study. The chain is built from TRBV2 and TRBJ1-1; 7 nucleotides agree with TRBD1. Here the sequenced sample was peripheral blood, taken in the second trimester of pregnancy. DNA of the CDR3: TGTGCCAGCACCCTAGGAGACAGGGCGAACACTGAAGCTTTCTTT. Protein sequence: CASTLGDRANTEAFF.